These 24 T cell receptor beta chains originate from one sample sequenced in a study of blood T cell repertoires in COVID-19. Clones were sequenced by immunoSEQ multiplex PCR, and TCRdb holds only the in-frame ones, with some missing. This table holds around 260,000 clones, over 65% found once. Source material: peripheral blood. The source is a man in his fifties or sixties who had recovered from COVID-19.

This rearrangement joins TRBV28 to TRBJ2-3, with 9 bases that match TRBD2. V lost 5 bases, J lost 3 bases, and 9 bases stayed unmatched. The germline gives CDR1 MDHEN, CDR2 SYDVKM. The CDR3 totals 16 residues. CDR3 amino acids: CASSPLAGGRTDTQYF. The CDR3 DNA reads TGTGCCAGCAGTCCACTGGCGGGGGGGCGGACAGATACGCAGTATTTT. Based on the CDR3 plus reference TRBV28 and TRBJ2-3, the full variable domain is DVKVTQSSRYLVKRTGEKVFLECVQDMDHENMFWYRQDPGLGLRLIYFSYDVKMKEKGDIPEGYSVSREKKERFSLILESASTNQTSMYLCASSPLAGGRTDTQYFGPGTRLTVL.

The chain combines TRBV7-9 with TRBJ2-3; perhaps TRBD2 as D (5 bases). Germline-derived CDR1 and CDR2 are SEHNR and FQNEAQ (reference sequence). The CDR3 loop spans 15 amino acids. Trimming pared 3 bases from V and 2 bases from J, leaving 12 bases between. The CDR3 nucleotides read TGTGCCAGCAGCTTTATGAGGGCAGCCACAGATACGCAGTATTTT. It codes for CASSFMRAATDTQYF.

This clone was counted between two and nine times. V usage is TRBV5-8 and J usage is TRBJ1-2; D is perhaps TRBD1 (6 bases). CDR1 SGHTS and CDR2 YDEGEE come from the germline V gene. This CDR3 spans 14 amino acids. The ends were cut back, 4 bases at V and 5 bases at J, with 15 bases in the middle. CDR3 bases: TGTGCCAGCAGCCACCGGGACACCCTATATGGCTACACCTTC. Protein sequence: CASSHRDTLYGYTF.

The rearrangement uses TRBV6-6 and TRBJ2-5; possible D gene TRBD2, 6 bases. Trimming stripped 7 bases from V and 5 bases from J, with 17 bases between. Germline-derived CDR1 and CDR2 are MNHNY and SVGAGI (reference sequence). The CDR3 covers 14 residues. As DNA, the CDR3 is TGTGCCAGCAACCAGCCGTGGGGGGATGAGACCCAGTACTTC. As protein: CASNQPWGDETQYF.

The chain links TRBV6-1 to TRBJ1-1, with D maybe TRBD1 (6 bases). The CDR3 totals 12 residues. V was shortened by 0 bases and J by 8 bases, with 7 bases between the two germline ends. The germline gives CDR1 MNHNS, CDR2 SASEGT. DNA of the CDR3: TGTGCCAGCAGTGAAGCCGGGACAGAAGCTTTCTTT. Translating gives CASSEAGTEAFF.

This chain uses TRBV15 with TRBJ1-2; 8 bases line up with TRBD1. CDR1 is LNHNV and CDR2 is YYDKDF in the germline V gene (reference sequence). The CDR3 runs to 13 residues. The V and J ends lost 11 bases and 2 bases, in that order; junction bases with no gene match: 7. CDR3 loop: CASAGQANYGYTF. CDR3 nucleotides: TGTGCCTCCGCGGGACAGGCGAACTATGGCTACACCTTC. Together with reference TRBV15 and TRBJ1-2, the CDR3 gives the full variable domain: DAMVIQNPRYQVTQFGKPVTLSCSQTLNHNVMYWYQQKSSQAPKLLFHYYDKDFNNEADTPDNFQSRRPNTSFCFLDIRSPGLGDTAMYLCASAGQANYGYTFGSGTRLTVV.

The J gene is TRBJ2-1, the V gene TRBV7-2; 9 bases fit TRBD2. Trimming cost V 5 bases and J 7 bases; bases outside gene matches: 9. Germline CDR1 reads SGHTA; CDR2 reads FQGNSA. The CDR3 covers 15 residues. Here the CDR3 DNA reads TGTGCCAGCAGCCCCTCTAGCGGGGAAAGGAATGAGCAGTTCTTC. Amino acids: CASSPSSGERNEQFF.

V is TRBV5-1 and J is TRBJ2-3, with 7 positions matching TRBD2. The ends lost 4 bases at V and 5 bases at J; junction bases unmatched: 13. The CDR3 is made up of 16 amino acids. In germline, CDR1 is SGHRS, CDR2 YFSETQ. The CDR3 sequence: CASSPARGTGGDTQYF. Written as DNA, the CDR3 is TGCGCCAGCAGCCCCGCGCGGGGAACGGGAGGAGATACGCAGTATTTT.

The chain employs TRBV2 and TRBJ2-2; a weak D match, TRBD2 (6 bases). Germline-derived CDR1 and CDR2 are SNHLY and FYNNEI. The V end lost 1 base, the J end lost 4 bases, and 10 bases lay between the germline ends. This CDR3 has 15 amino acids. CDR3 coding DNA: TGTGCCAGCAGTGAAGTTCGCGGGACCACCGGGGAGCTGTTTTTT. Its protein is CASSEVRGTTGELFF.

CDR3 loop: CASSPPEGMGADTQYF. The DNA for the CDR3 is TGTGCCAGCAGCCCCCCGGAGGGGATGGGCGCAGATACGCAGTATTTT. The V and J genes are TRBV5-4 and TRBJ2-3; D is perhaps TRBD2 (6 bases). The CDR3 loop spans 16 amino acids. V was clipped by 4 bases and J by 4 bases, with 19 bases between them. Germline lookup yields CDR1 SGHNT and CDR2 YYREEE (reference sequence).

The chain uses TRBV19 and TRBJ2-7; TRBD2 matches at 7 bases. CDR1 and CDR2 from the germline V gene are LNHDA and SQIVND (reference sequence). The CDR3 extends over 14 amino acids. The V segment lost 5 bases and the J segment 2 bases; nucleotides outside the gene matches: 6. This CDR3 is CASSASGTTYEQYF. The CDR3 bases are TGTGCCAGTAGTGCATCCGGGACTACCTACGAGCAGTACTTC.

About this clone itself: Within the sample, other DNA sequences also encode this same CDR3. The chain combines TRBV5-4 with TRBJ2-1, with 10 bases lining up with TRBD1. The CDR3 is 14 residues long. J was trimmed by 6 bases and V by 1 base; bases with no gene match: 1. Germline assignment: CDR1 SGHNT and CDR2 YYREEE (reference sequence). CDR3 amino acids: CASSLRTGGNEQFF. CDR3 sequence (DNA): TGTGCCAGCAGCTTGCGGACAGGGGGCAATGAGCAGTTCTTC.

This chain connects TRBV7-2 to TRBJ1-1, with D perhaps TRBD1 (6 bases). The CDR3 is 14 residues long. The germline CDR1 and CDR2 sequences are SGHTA and FQGNSA. V lost 4 bases, J lost 4 bases, and 13 bases lay in between. The CDR3 is CASSSRTASTEAFF. The CDR3 nucleotides read TGTGCCAGCAGCTCCCGGACAGCGAGCACTGAAGCTTTCTTT.

The chain couples TRBV25-1 to TRBJ2-5; a possible D gene is TRBD2 (5 bases). CDR3 size: 15 residues. Germline V gene lookup returns CDR1 MGHDK and CDR2 SYGVNS. Trimming took off 3 bases at V and 7 bases at J, with 18 bases between the two ends. The CDR3 sequence: CASSDPGRREATQYF. CDR3 nucleotide sequence: TGTGCCAGCAGTGATCCGGGCCGCCGGGAAGCGACCCAGTACTTC.

The chain recombines TRBV10-3 with TRBJ2-3; 9 bases align to TRBD2. Per germline, CDR1 ENHRY and CDR2 SYGVKD. V lost 8 bases and J lost 1; bases outside the gene matches: 4. The CDR3 contains 14 residues. Here the CDR3 DNA reads TGTGCCATCGGGACTAGCAGTCGCACAGATACGCAGTATTTT. As protein: CAIGTSSRTDTQYF.

V gene TRBV5-4 combines with J gene TRBJ2-1; 9 positions match TRBD2. In germline, CDR1 is SGHNT, CDR2 YYREEE (reference sequence). The V and J ends lost 0 bases and 0 bases, in that order; junction bases with no gene match: 7. The CDR3 has 18 amino acids. The CDR3 region has the DNA TGTGCCAGCAGCTTGGGGTATAGCGGGGGAAGCTCCTACAATGAGCAGTTCTTC. Translated, it gives CASSLGYSGGSSYNEQFF.

The chain combines TRBV6-6 with TRBJ1-2; 9 nucleotides agree with TRBD1. Germline values: CDR1 MNHNY, CDR2 SVGAGI (reference sequence). This CDR3 is built from 15 residues. V was pared by 6 bases and J by 4 bases, with 9 bases of the junction left unmatched. CDR3 amino acids: CASSPTTGGFYGYTF. In nucleotides, the CDR3 is TGTGCCAGCAGCCCGACGACAGGGGGATTCTATGGCTACACCTTC.

The chain joins TRBV9 to TRBJ2-1, with D tentatively TRBD2 (6 bases). Trimming removed 3 bases at V and 0 bases at J, with 10 bases between. The length of the CDR3 is 15 residues. CDR1 and CDR2 from the germline V gene are SGDLS and YYNGEE. CDR3 sequence: CASSEIGSSYNEQFF. The CDR3 DNA is TGTGCCAGCAGCGAGATCGGGAGCTCCTACAATGAGCAGTTCTTC. The entire variable domain, with the rest obtained from reference TRBV9 and TRBJ2-1, is as follows: DSGVTQTPKHLITATGQRVTLRCSPRSGDLSVYWYQQSLDQGLQFLIQYYNGEERAKGNILERFSAQQFPDLHSELNLSSLELGDSALYFCASSEIGSSYNEQFFGPGTRLTVL.

The J gene is TRBJ2-3, the V gene TRBV2; D perhaps matches TRBD1 (5 bases). This CDR3 is 15 amino acids long. Germline assignment: CDR1 SNHLY and CDR2 FYNNEI. The V end was cut by 6 bases, the J end by 5 bases, with 18 bases between. Written as DNA, the CDR3 is TGTGCCAGCAGGGCCAACAGGTTATTGATAGATACGCAGTATTTT. Translated: CASRANRLLIDTQYF.

This clone was seen once. The chain combines TRBV6-6 with TRBJ2-2; a possible D gene is TRBD1 (6 bases). V dropped 6 bases and J dropped 1 base, with 12 bases sitting between them. Germline CDR1 MNHNY, CDR2 SVGAGI (reference sequence). CDR3 size: 15 residues. In DNA form, the CDR3 reads TGTGCCAGCAGAGAAACAGGGATGAACACCGGGGAGCTGTTTTTT. Amino acid sequence: CASRETGMNTGELFF.

This clone has a single count. The rearrangement uses TRBV6-4 and TRBJ2-1; D is perhaps TRBD2 (6 bases). This CDR3 region has 15 residues. Germline CDR1 reads MRHNA; CDR2 reads SNTAGT. V dropped 2 bases and J dropped 6 bases, with 14 bases sitting between them. The CDR3 here is CASSDGGNLGNEQFF. The CDR3 DNA sequence: TGTGCCAGCAGTGACGGGGGGAATCTTGGCAATGAGCAGTTCTTC.

The chain joins TRBV5-4 to TRBJ2-7, with TRBD2 matching over 10 bases. After removal of 4 bases from V and 6 bases from J, the junction contained 10 bases not matched to a gene. Per germline, CDR1 SGHNT and CDR2 YYREEE (reference sequence). The CDR3 has 15 amino acids. The CDR3 coding sequence is TGTGCCAGCAGCCAAACACTAGCGGGATTTGGCGAGCAGTACTTC. Protein product: CASSQTLAGFGEQYF.

The rearrangement joins TRBV6-5 to TRBJ2-1; TRBD1 matches 10 bases. The V segment lost 8 bases and the J segment 7 bases; nucleotides outside the gene matches: 8. Germline loops: CDR1 MNHEY, CDR2 SVGAGI. This CDR3 is built from 14 residues. CDR3 sequence: CASAGQGFSNEQFF. The CDR3 nucleotides are TGTGCCAGCGCGGGACAGGGGTTCTCAAATGAGCAGTTCTTC.

The CDR3 sequence is CAWTPLLVNTGELFF. In nucleotides, the CDR3 is TGTGCCTGGACCCCCCTACTAGTTAACACCGGGGAGCTGTTTTTT. The chain couples TRBV30 to TRBJ2-2; weak D call: TRBD2 (5 bases). CDR1 and CDR2 (germline): GTSNPN, SVGIG (reference sequence). Trimming shortened V by 4 bases and J by 2 bases, and 14 bases separated the two germline ends. The CDR3 extends over 15 amino acids.